This TCR beta chain comes out of a study of Ad26.COV2.S vaccination and SARS-CoV-2 variants. Across the study: Intramuscularly, Ad26.COV2.S was given either once or twice, 56 days apart.

TCRdb's copy holds only in-frame clones and misses some; the assay was immunoSEQ multiplex PCR. This table has 200,000 to 300,000 clones, approximately 90% appearing once. Stated treatment: 15 to 20 received Ad26.COV2.S at low or high dose, single or two shots; a few received placebo; per-sample allocation not given. Sampling occurred on day 63 after the first vaccine or placebo injection. Germline values: CDR1 MNHEY, CDR2 SVGAGI. CDR3 length equals 15 residues. Trimming left V 5 bases short and J 1 base short, with 14 bases between. The chain combines TRBV6-5 with TRBJ1-1; TRBD1 is a possible D gene (5 bases). The clonotype comes from a person aged 18-65 years who received the Ad26.COV2.S COVID-19 vaccine or a placebo. Sample: peripheral blood, taken in a trial of Ad26.COV2.S vaccine versus placebo. The CDR3: CASSPGVGGNTEAFF. Written as DNA, the CDR3 is TGTGCCAGCAGTCCCGGGGTTGGGGGGAACACTGAAGCTTTCTTT.